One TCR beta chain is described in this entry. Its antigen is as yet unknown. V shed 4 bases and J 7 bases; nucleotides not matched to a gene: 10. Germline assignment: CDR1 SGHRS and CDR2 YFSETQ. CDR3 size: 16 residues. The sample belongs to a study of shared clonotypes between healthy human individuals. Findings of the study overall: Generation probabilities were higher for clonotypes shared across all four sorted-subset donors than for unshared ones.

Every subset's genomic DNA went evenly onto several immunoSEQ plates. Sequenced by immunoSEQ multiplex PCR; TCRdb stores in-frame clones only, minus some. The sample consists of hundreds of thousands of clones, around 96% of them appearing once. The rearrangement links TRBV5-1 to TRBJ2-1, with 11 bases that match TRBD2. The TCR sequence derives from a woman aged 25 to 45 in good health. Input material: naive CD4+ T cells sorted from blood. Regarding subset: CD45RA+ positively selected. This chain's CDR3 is CASSALAGDVGNEQFF. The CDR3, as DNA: TGCGCCAGCAGCGCACTAGCGGGGGACGTAGGTAATGAGCAGTTCTTC. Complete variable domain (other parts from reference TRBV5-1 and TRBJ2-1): KAGVTQTPRYLIKTRGQQVTLSCSPISGHRSVSWYQQTPGQGLQFLFEYFSETQRNKGNFPGRFSGRQFSNSRSEMNVSTLELGDSALYLCASSALAGDVGNEQFFGPGTRLTVL.